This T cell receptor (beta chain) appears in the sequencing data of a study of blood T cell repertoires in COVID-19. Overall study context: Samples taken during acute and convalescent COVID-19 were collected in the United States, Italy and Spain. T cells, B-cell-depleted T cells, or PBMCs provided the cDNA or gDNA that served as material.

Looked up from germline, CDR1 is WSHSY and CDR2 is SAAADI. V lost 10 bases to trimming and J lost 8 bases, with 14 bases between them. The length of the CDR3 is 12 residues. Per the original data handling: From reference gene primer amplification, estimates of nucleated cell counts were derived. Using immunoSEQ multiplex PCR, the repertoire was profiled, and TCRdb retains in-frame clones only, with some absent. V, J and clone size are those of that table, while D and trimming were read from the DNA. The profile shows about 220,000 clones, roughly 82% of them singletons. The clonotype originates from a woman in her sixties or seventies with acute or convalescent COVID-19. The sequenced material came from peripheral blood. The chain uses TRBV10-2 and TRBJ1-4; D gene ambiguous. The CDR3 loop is CATRVSGEKLFF. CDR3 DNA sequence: TGCGCCACCCGTGTCAGCGGGGAAAAACTGTTTTTT.